This T cell receptor (beta chain) emerged from a study of blood T cell repertoires in COVID-19. Study background: Sources were T cells, B-cell-depleted T cells, or PBMCs; the material itself was cDNA or gDNA.

The CDR3 consists of 16 residues. The germline V gene encodes CDR1 SGHVS and CDR2 FNYEAQ. Between the trimmed V and J ends, which lost 0 bases and 0 bases, there was a span of 9 bases. Some clones are missing from TCRdb's copy, which holds only in-frame ones; the method was immunoSEQ multiplex PCR. This sample has under 250,000 clones, with around 80% found just once. This TCR came from a woman in her fifties or sixties who had recovered from COVID-19. The genes are TRBV7-6 and TRBJ2-1, with D possibly matching TRBD2 (5 bases). Material for sequencing was peripheral blood. In nucleotides, the CDR3 is TGTGCCAGCAGCTTAGCCCCCGGAGGCTCCTACAATGAGCAGTTCTTC. Amino acid sequence: CASSLAPGGSYNEQFF.